The T cell receptor beta chain described here comes from a study of T-cell reconstitution after alpha-beta-depleted transplantation in children. Trimming removed 3 bases at V and 6 bases at J, with 17 bases between. The CDR3 is 16 amino acids. From germline, CDR1 is SGHAT and CDR2 FQNNGV. Unique molecular identifiers were used in preparing the TCRbeta library. From the PCR reads, TCRdb called clonotypes with MiXCR, one entry per CDR3 protein. The sample lists approximately 400,000 distinct CDR3 sequences; approximately 10% were seen once. This clonotype was recorded a few times. The material sequenced was PBMCs from the stem cell graft donor, taken from the stem cell graft. The receptor was derived from a human donor who donated a stem cell graft to a child with acute myeloid leukemia. This chain joins TRBV11-2 and TRBJ1-4; possible D gene TRBD1, 6 bases. This CDR3 reads CASSFLAGAGDEKLFF. In DNA, the CDR3 is TGTGCCAGCAGCTTCTTAGCGGGAGCAGGGGATGAAAAACTGTTTTTT.